A selection of T cell receptor beta chains follows, all from one sample in a study of T cell changes during pregnancy in multiple sclerosis. Data came from immunoSEQ multiplex PCR; TCRdb stores just in-frame clones and leaves some out. The sample holds 100,000 to 150,000 clones; approximately 93% are singletons and the top ten take 6.2%. The input for sequencing was peripheral blood, taken before pregnancy. The receptors shown here come from a female donor with multiple sclerosis, enrolled in a pregnancy study. CDR3s include the opening cysteine and the closing phenylalanine or tryptophan. A D gene is named only where the DNA matches it firmly. Size tells how often a clone was seen (once, few, many) or the class of an expanded clone, and some rows leave it out.

v_gene	d_gene	j_gene	abundance	CDR3aa	CDR3nt
TRBV19	TRBD1	TRBJ1-5	NA	CASSRQTGEYQPQHF	TGTGCCAGTAGCAGACAGACAGGGGAATACCAGCCCCAGCATTTT
TRBV30	NA	TRBJ1-2	NA	CAWARPGYDNGYTF	TGTGCCTGGGCGAGACCGGGATACGATAATGGCTACACCTTC
TRBV7-6	NA	TRBJ2-5	once	CASSRRLVSQETQYF	TGTGCCAGCAGTCGCAGACTAGTAAGCCAAGAGACCCAGTACTTC
TRBV6-5	NA	TRBJ2-7	NA	CASSFAGLGEQYF	TGTGCCAGCAGTTTCGCGGGGCTGGGAGAGCAGTACTTC
TRBV11-2	TRBD1	TRBJ1-1	NA	CASSYRAGGNTEAFF	TGTGCCAGCAGCTATCGCGCAGGGGGGAACACTGAAGCTTTCTTT
TRBV5-6	NA	TRBJ2-5	NA	CASSLSGWETQYF	TGTGCCAGCAGCTTAAGCGGGTGGGAGACCCAGTACTTC
TRBV10-1	TRBD1	TRBJ2-3	NA	CASSESPQGIDTQYF	TGCGCCAGCAGTGAGTCGCCACAGGGGATAGATACGCAGTATTTT
TRBV7-2	TRBD2	TRBJ2-2	NA	CASSLVGGAGGELFF	TGTGCCAGCAGCTTAGTCGGGGGGGCCGGCGGGGAGCTGTTTTTT
TRBV18	TRBD2	TRBJ2-1	NA	CASSPLNVPGLAALGQFF	TGTGCCAGCTCACCTTTGAATGTCCCGGGACTAGCGGCTTTGGGGCAGTTCTTC
TRBV15	NA	TRBJ1-1	NA	CATSRERGQGEAFF	TGTGCCACCAGCAGAGAACGGGGTCAAGGTGAAGCTTTCTTT